This paragraph reports one T cell receptor beta chain. The target of this receptor is not known. No base quality information exists; no much larger clone differs at one position. This entry is derived from a study of cytomegalovirus exposure and HLA in healthy donors (TCRdb year 2017). General notes on the study: A later analysis indicated that the 90 to 150 validation repertoires were generated on the platform also employed for the 720 or so repertoires of the first cohort. The study aimed to test whether cataloging public T cell receptors could reveal signatures of past pathogen exposure. Besides the first cohort of more than 650 subjects, a separate validation cohort made up of 120 or so different subjects was used. The study combined high-throughput TCR immunosequencing, statistical association of individual TCRs with disease status, and machine learning to predict cytomegalovirus infection status. Summary of the overall study and its limitations: In vitro tests confirmed that a few of the cytomegalovirus-associated TCR beta chains recognize cytomegalovirus antigens. In the study, about 150 TCR beta chains were listed as associated with cytomegalovirus. A later analysis had no HLA typing for the validation cohort, so co-occurrence there was scored across all 110 or so repertoires. In a later analysis, TCRs clustered in the first cohort were found to also tend to co-occur in the 100 to 150 validation repertoires, with roughly 93% of cluster scores above 0. It was suggested by the authors that the approach could potentially be generalized to other disease states and immunological phenotypes. Most TCR sequences were seen in very few donors, while some public TCRs were found in many individuals. Cytomegalovirus status was reported to be diagnosed by the classifier with high specificity and sensitivity in both the original and validation cohorts.

Donors formed part of the validation cohort, which comprised 120 or so subjects and was distinct from the first cohort of 666 subjects. The library was obtained by the immunoSEQ multiplex PCR assay. The source study handled its data this way. A statistical classification framework was built for diagnosing cytomegalovirus status from the catalog of TCR beta chain sequences. TCRdb limited this immuneACCESS table to in-frame rearrangements with V and J called. A share of clones is missing; checked studies link under half to unresolved V genes, and the rest is unexplained. The DNA was the basis for D and trimming; V, J and clone size are from that table. Recorded for this sample are about 75,000 clones; just under 85% of them occurred a single time. In total, the top ten clones hold approximately 3% of the sample. This clonotype was sampled from a man aged 25 to 45 in good health and CMV-seronegative. The sample taken for sequencing was PBMCs.

The DNA sequence follows: TGTGCCAGCAGTTTACTTGACAGGGTAGGGGGCACAGATACGCAGTATTTT. Its product reads: CASSLLDRVGGTDTQYF. The V and J segments used are TRBV27 and TRBJ2-3; the central 7 bases match TRBD1. Trimmed from V: 2 bases; trimmed from J: 1 base; junction bases lacking a gene match: 9. Looking up the germline V gene (reference sequence) yields CDR1 MNHEY and CDR2 SMNVEV. The CDR3 goes from the cysteine to the phenylalanine over 17 residues. Only the CDR3 region is kept as DNA, spanning 51 bases read in frame from base 1.